A single sample is the source of the 16 T cell receptor beta chains below, sequenced in a study of blood T cell repertoires in COVID-19. Measured with immunoSEQ multiplex PCR; TCRdb has only the in-frame clones, and not every one. The sample shows around 78,000 clones, 86% of them seen only once. Sample: peripheral blood. All receptors derive from a woman aged 55-75 years with acute or convalescent COVID-19.

V usage is TRBV4-3 and J usage is TRBJ2-7; the match to TRBD1 covers 9 bases. The CDR3 runs 19 residues. V was pared by 0 bases and J by 0 bases, with 12 bases of the junction left unmatched. Germline V gene lookup returns CDR1 LGHNA and CDR2 YSLEER. The CDR3: CASSQEKGTGIISSYEQYF. In DNA form, the CDR3 reads TGCGCCAGCAGCCAAGAGAAAGGGACAGGGATCATAAGCTCCTACGAGCAGTACTTC.

The rearrangement joins TRBV20-1 to TRBJ2-3, with 10 nucleotides matching TRBD2. CDR1 is DFQATT and CDR2 is SNEGSKA in the germline V gene (reference sequence). After removal of 3 bases from V and 5 bases from J, the junction contained 8 bases not matched to a gene. CDR3 length: 15 residues. The CDR3, as DNA: TGCAGTGCTAGTCTCAGCGGGAGGGCCTTAGATACGCAGTATTTT. Translated: CSASLSGRALDTQYF.

Only one count was recorded for this clone. The chain recombines TRBV11-1 with TRBJ2-5, with 10 bases fitting TRBD1. The CDR3 extends over 14 amino acids. CDR1 SGHAT and CDR2 FQDESV come from the germline V gene (reference sequence). Unmatched junction bases numbered 2, after V lost 5 bases and J lost 2 bases. CDR3 in DNA: TGTGCCAGCAGCCCGGGACAGGGGCAAGAGACCCAGTACTTC. Translation gives CASSPGQGQETQYF.

The chain recombines TRBV11-1 with TRBJ1-2, with a tentative D call TRBD1 (6 bases). Trimming left V 6 bases short and J 3 bases short, with 17 bases between. This CDR3 is 15 amino acids long. Germline V gene sequence: CDR1 SGHAT, CDR2 FQDESV (reference sequence). In DNA, the CDR3 is TGTGCCAGCAGTCCCACCGACAGGCACGACTATGGCTACACCTTC. It codes for CASSPTDRHDYGYTF.

The CDR3 is CASSLGLAGGLETQYF. Here the CDR3 DNA reads TGTGCCAGCAGCTTGGGACTAGCGGGGGGCCTAGAGACCCAGTACTTC. The chain combines TRBV5-5 with TRBJ2-5; TRBD2 matches at 13 bases. The CDR3 runs to 16 residues. V dropped 0 bases and J dropped 4; count of bases not matched to a gene: 3. The germline CDR1 and CDR2 sequences are SGHKS and YYEKEE (reference sequence).

The chain joins TRBV5-1 to TRBJ2-7; D may be TRBD1 (5 bases). Trimming stripped 3 bases from V and 6 bases from J, with 7 bases between. Germline V gives CDR1 SGHRS, CDR2 YFSETQ. CDR3 length: 11 amino acids. The CDR3 coding sequence is TGCGCCAGCAGCTCCGACAGCGAGCAGTACTTC. This sequence encodes CASSSDSEQYF.

In nucleotides, the CDR3 is TGTGCCAGCAATCGGGACTCCCCCAGGAGACGCTCCTACAATGAGCAGTTCTTC. Translation gives CASNRDSPRRRSYNEQFF. The chain links TRBV11-3 to TRBJ2-1; maybe TRBD2 (6 bases). V lost 7 bases and J lost 0, with 22 bases in between. The CDR3 spans 18 residues. Per the germline V gene, CDR1 is SGHNT and CDR2 is YENEEA.

The rearrangement links TRBV18 to TRBJ2-1; D not resolved. The CDR3 length is 13 residues. CDR1 KGHSH and CDR2 LQKENI come from the germline V gene. Trimming left V 8 bases short and J 2 bases short, with 10 bases between. This CDR3 reads CASTTEAYNEQFF. In DNA, the CDR3 is TGTGCCAGCACGACTGAGGCCTACAATGAGCAGTTCTTC.

To note about this clone: The germline gene is not matched at one end of the junction; a read error may be the cause. The CDR3 is CAWSVSGVPNF. In DNA, the CDR3 is TGTGCCTGGAGTGTATCAGGGGTTCCCAACTTT. This chain joins TRBV30 and TRBJ1-1; D is perhaps TRBD1 (6 bases). The germline V gene has CDR1 GTSNPN and CDR2 SVGIG (reference sequence). The CDR3 sequence is 11 residues long.

This chain connects TRBV3-1 (or the pseudogene TRBV3-2) to TRBJ1-1; D remains unclear. Germline CDR1 LGHDT, CDR2 YNNKEL (reference sequence). The CDR3 is 15 residues long. The V gene lost 1 base and the J gene lost 1 base, with 10 bases spanning the gap. CDR3 protein: CASSQVFRGNTEAFF. CDR3 coding DNA: TGTGCCAGCAGCCAAGTCTTCCGAGGGAACACTGAAGCTTTCTTT.

In its sample, this clone was seen a few times. This chain connects TRBV7-2 to TRBJ2-7, with TRBD1 identical over 8 bases. CDR1 is SGHTA, CDR2 FQGNSA, per germline. The CDR3 is made up of 13 amino acids. V lost 5 bases, J lost 6 bases, and 6 bases stayed unmatched. CDR3 in amino acids: CASSPQGGLEQYF. Written as DNA, the CDR3 is TGTGCCAGCAGCCCACAGGGGGGACTCGAGCAGTACTTC.

This chain uses TRBV6-5 with TRBJ1-1; possible D gene TRBD1, 6 bases. Per the germline V gene, CDR1 is MNHEY and CDR2 is SVGAGI. This CDR3 comprises 15 residues. The V end lost 0 bases, the J end lost 4 bases, and 12 bases lay between the germline ends. CDR3 sequence reads: CASSYSAGVGTEAFF. CDR3 nucleotides: TGTGCCAGCAGTTACTCTGCAGGGGTGGGCACTGAAGCTTTCTTT.

Worth noting for this clone: At one end the junction does not follow the germline gene, possibly because of a read error. The chain links TRBV3-1 (or the pseudogene TRBV3-2) to TRBJ1-5; D gene uncertain. This CDR3 is 16 amino acids long. Germline-derived CDR1 and CDR2 are LGHDT and YNNKEL (reference sequence). CDR3 protein: CASSKEGPGILQPQHF. In DNA, the CDR3 is TGTGCCAGCAGCAAAGAAGGTCCGGGAATACTCCAGCCCCAGCATTTT.

The chain employs TRBV5-1 and TRBJ2-5; possible D gene TRBD2, 7 bases. Germline CDR1 is SGHRS and CDR2 is YFSETQ. V lost 2 bases and J lost 8, with 25 bases in between. The CDR3 consists of 17 residues. CDR3 in DNA: TGCGCCAGCAGCTTTGACCCCGGTGACTCGGGCGGGGGCACCCAGTACTTC. Encoded protein: CASSFDPGDSGGGTQYF.

V gene TRBV27 combines with J gene TRBJ2-1; D may be TRBD1 (6 bases). The germline V and J ends were trimmed by 5 bases and 6 bases, with 17 bases remaining between them. Germline CDR1 MNHEY, CDR2 SMNVEV (reference sequence). The CDR3 extends over 15 amino acids. Written as DNA, the CDR3 is TGTGCCAGCAGTCCGACCCCCACAGGGTCCAATGAGCAGTTCTTC. Protein: CASSPTPTGSNEQFF.

V is TRBV10-3 and J is TRBJ1-1; 9 nucleotides align to TRBD1. V lost 7 bases to trimming and J lost 4 bases; unmatched junction nucleotides: 7. There are 14 residues in the CDR3. The germline gives CDR1 ENHRY, CDR2 SYGVKD. In DNA form, the CDR3 reads TGTGCCATCACCAAACAGGGGGCGTCCACTGAAGCTTTCTTT. Amino acid sequence: CAITKQGASTEAFF.